The 17 T cell receptor beta chains listed next were all sequenced from one sample in a study of technical replicates of blood from several donors. The repertoire was sequenced with immunoSEQ multiplex PCR; TCRdb's copy has only in-frame clones and lacks some. Of fewer than 100,000 clones detected, 89% appear once; the ten largest clones hold 0.35% to 0.5%. Sequences were obtained from T cells isolated from PBMCs. These receptors were obtained from a human donor in good health.

CDR3 coding DNA: TGTGCCAGCAGCCTAGCTGGGTCGGAGACCCAGTACTTC. It translates to CASSLAGSETQYF. The chain has TRBV14 and TRBJ2-5, with D unclear. Trimming cost V 4 bases and J 5 bases, with 11 bases left between them. CDR1 and CDR2 from the germline V gene are SGHDN and FVKESK. There are 13 residues in the CDR3.

The CDR3 loop reads CASSLRVDTQYF. The CDR3 DNA reads TGTGCCAGCAGTTTACGTGTGGATACGCAGTATTTT. This chain joins TRBV28 and TRBJ2-3; D is ambiguous. Trimming stripped 2 bases from V and 6 bases from J, with 6 bases between. The CDR3 has 12 amino acids. The germline gives CDR1 MDHEN, CDR2 SYDVKM. Full variable domain (missing parts from reference TRBV28 and TRBJ2-3): DVKVTQSSRYLVKRTGEKVFLECVQDMDHENMFWYRQDPGLGLRLIYFSYDVKMKEKGDIPEGYSVSREKKERFSLILESASTNQTSMYLCASSLRVDTQYFGPGTRLTVL.

This chain uses TRBV19 with TRBJ1-5, with 7 bases aligning to TRBD1. The CDR3 loop spans 14 amino acids. Germline V gene data show CDR1 as LNHDA and CDR2 as SQIVND (reference sequence). With 7 bases clipped from V and 7 bases from J, the junction kept 10 bases outside the gene matches. The CDR3 spells CASNSRGIQQPQHF. CDR3 DNA sequence: TGTGCCAGTAATAGCAGGGGGATACAACAGCCCCAGCATTTT.

This chain's CDR3 is CASALRAGLHNEQFF. The CDR3 DNA reads as TGTGCCAGCGCCCTGAGAGCGGGGCTTCACAATGAGCAGTTCTTC. This chain uses TRBV19 with TRBJ2-1, with 7 bases lining up with TRBD2. With 9 bases clipped from V and 5 bases from J, the junction kept 13 bases outside the gene matches. This CDR3 has 15 amino acids. Germline V gene lookup returns CDR1 LNHDA and CDR2 SQIVND (reference sequence).

In nucleotides, the CDR3 is TGTGCCAGCAGTTTACACGGACAGGGGAGCAACGAGCAGTACTTC. Protein product: CASSLHGQGSNEQYF. The chain uses TRBV27 and TRBJ2-7; 9 bases are shared with TRBD1. V was clipped by 2 bases and J by 5 bases; unmatched bases: 7. The CDR3 totals 15 residues. The germline V gene has CDR1 MNHEY and CDR2 SMNVEV (reference sequence).

The chain has TRBV4-1 and TRBJ2-1, with D uncertain. The CDR3 runs to 14 residues. Trimming removed 1 base from V and 6 bases from J, with 10 bases in between. Per germline, CDR1 MGHRA and CDR2 YSYEKL. In nucleotides, the CDR3 is TGCGCCAGCAGCCAAGTCCCCTCCGGCAATGAGCAGTTCTTC. This sequence encodes CASSQVPSGNEQFF.

This clone came up once. The chain combines TRBV7-3 with TRBJ1-2; 7 bases line up with TRBD1. V shed 5 bases and J 6 bases; nucleotides not matched to a gene: 6. The CDR3 extends over 13 amino acids. Germline V gene lookup returns CDR1 SGHTA and CDR2 FQGTGA. The CDR3 region has the DNA TGTGCCAGCAGCCTCCGGACAGGTGATGGCTACACCTTC. Translated, it gives CASSLRTGDGYTF.

The chain couples TRBV13 to TRBJ2-7; the match to TRBD2 covers 7 bases. Germline CDR1 and CDR2: PRHDT and FYEKMQ (reference sequence). CDR3 length equals 14 residues. V trimming: 8 bases; J trimming: 0 bases; junction bases outside the gene matches: 7. The CDR3 region has the DNA TGTGCCAGCGGGGCGGCGGGAGACTCCTACGAGCAGTACTTC. Translation gives CASGAAGDSYEQYF.

The rearrangement uses TRBV14 and TRBJ2-5; D gene ambiguous. Germline CDR1 and CDR2: SGHDN and FVKESK. Trimming took 0 bases from V and 5 from J, leaving 19 bases between them. CDR3 length equals 17 residues. The CDR3: CASSQDQTKAAFETQYF. CDR3 nucleotides: TGTGCCAGCAGCCAAGATCAGACAAAAGCTGCCTTCGAGACCCAGTACTTC.

This chain joins TRBV27 and TRBJ1-3; D gene ambiguous. The CDR3 length is 16 residues. Germline values: CDR1 MNHEY, CDR2 SMNVEV (reference sequence). The ends were cut back, 0 bases at V and 0 bases at J, with 9 bases in the middle. The CDR3 bases are TGTGCCAGCAGTTTATCGACAAGTGGCTCTGGAAACACCATATATTTT. Translating gives CASSLSTSGSGNTIYF.

J is TRBJ2-7 and V is TRBV19; the match to TRBD1 covers 9 bases. Unmatched junction bases numbered 13, after V lost 7 bases and J lost 6 bases. CDR1 is LNHDA and CDR2 is SQIVND in the germline V gene (reference sequence). This CDR3 region has 15 residues. CDR3 sequence: CASTPGQGSLGEQYF. In DNA, the CDR3 is TGTGCCAGTACTCCCGGACAGGGGAGTCTAGGCGAGCAGTACTTC.

The chain is built from TRBV11-3 and TRBJ2-1; tentative D call: TRBD1 (6 bases). Germline V gene sequence: CDR1 SGHNT, CDR2 YENEEA. Trimming took 5 bases from V and 2 from J, leaving 13 bases between them. The CDR3 totals 15 residues. The CDR3: CASSPNRVPYNEQFF. Written as DNA, the CDR3 is TGTGCCAGCAGCCCCAACAGGGTCCCCTACAATGAGCAGTTCTTC.

V is TRBV5-1 and J is TRBJ1-2, with 8 bases identical to TRBD1. CDR3 length equals 15 residues. V trimming: 1 base; J trimming: 6 bases; junction bases outside the gene matches: 8. Germline CDR1 is SGHRS and CDR2 is YFSETQ. The CDR3 DNA reads as TGCGCCAGCAGCTTGCTAGGACAGGGCGTCGATGGCTACACCTTC. Its protein is CASSLLGQGVDGYTF. Full variable domain (rest looked up from reference TRBV5-1 and TRBJ1-2): KAGVTQTPRYLIKTRGQQVTLSCSPISGHRSVSWYQQTPGQGLQFLFEYFSETQRNKGNFPGRFSGRQFSNSRSEMNVSTLELGDSALYLCASSLLGQGVDGYTFGSGTRLTVV.

The chain combines TRBV30 with TRBJ1-1; D is uncertain. The ends were cut back, 1 base at V and 1 base at J, with 10 bases in the middle. Germline V gene lookup returns CDR1 GTSNPN and CDR2 SVGIG (reference sequence). The CDR3 consists of 14 residues. The CDR3: CAWSGRQANTEAFF. The CDR3 DNA reads TGTGCCTGGAGTGGCCGACAAGCGAACACTGAAGCTTTCTTT.

V usage is TRBV18 and J usage is TRBJ2-5, with unresolved D. Germline values: CDR1 KGHSH, CDR2 LQKENI. The CDR3 is 12 amino acids. Trimming pared 3 bases from V and 4 bases from J, leaving 6 bases between. CDR3 loop: CASSPAVETQYF. In DNA, the CDR3 is TGTGCCAGCTCACCTGCGGTAGAGACCCAGTACTTC.

This chain joins TRBV7-9 and TRBJ1-4; TRBD1 matches 8 bases. The CDR3 contains 15 residues. Germline V gene data show CDR1 as SEHNR and CDR2 as FQNEAQ (reference sequence). The V gene end was trimmed by 5 bases and the J gene end by 8 bases; junction bases not matched to a gene: 10. The chain's CDR3 is CASSLNRGSEEKLFF. CDR3 DNA sequence: TGTGCCAGCAGCCTTAACAGGGGGTCAGAAGAAAAACTGTTTTTT.

This chain joins TRBV7-9 and TRBJ2-7; 8 bases map to TRBD1. CDR1 is SEHNR, CDR2 FQNEAQ, per germline (reference sequence). CDR3 size: 14 residues. The junction had 9 bases not matched to a gene; V was cut back by 6 bases and J by 5 bases. CDR3 DNA sequence: TGTGCCAGCAGTGACAGGGGCTTTAAGGACGAGCAGTACTTC. This codes for CASSDRGFKDEQYF. The full variable domain, rest sourced from reference TRBV7-9 and TRBJ2-7, is DTGVSQNPRHKITKRGQNVTFRCDPISEHNRLYWYRQTLGQGPEFLTYFQNEAQLEKSRLLSDRFSAERPKGSFSTLEIQRTEQGDSAMYLCASSDRGFKDEQYFGPGTRLTVT.